This T cell receptor (beta chain) appears in the sequencing data of a study of blood T cell repertoires in COVID-19. As for the study in general: COVID-19 samples from acute and convalescent phases originated in the United States, Italy and Spain.

CDR3 length: 13 residues. From germline, CDR1 is SGHDT and CDR2 YYEEEE. Trimming removed 4 bases at V and 5 bases at J, with 12 bases between. Authors' analysis steps: Reference gene primer amplification in the assay estimated nucleated cell counts. The data were produced by immunoSEQ multiplex PCR, yet TCRdb's version contains in-frame clones alone and is incomplete. Clonal size and the V and J genes are those of that table, whereas D and trimming came from the DNA. The repertoire holds 300,000 or so clones, with roughly 88% as singletons. The chain recombines TRBV5-6 with TRBJ1-2; D is possibly TRBD1 (5 bases). The clonotype originates from a woman under 40 with COVID-19, enrolled during active disease. The specimen sequenced was peripheral blood. Written as DNA, the CDR3 is TGTGCCAGCAGCCCCGGGGGATCATATGGCTACACCTTC. Protein: CASSPGGSYGYTF.